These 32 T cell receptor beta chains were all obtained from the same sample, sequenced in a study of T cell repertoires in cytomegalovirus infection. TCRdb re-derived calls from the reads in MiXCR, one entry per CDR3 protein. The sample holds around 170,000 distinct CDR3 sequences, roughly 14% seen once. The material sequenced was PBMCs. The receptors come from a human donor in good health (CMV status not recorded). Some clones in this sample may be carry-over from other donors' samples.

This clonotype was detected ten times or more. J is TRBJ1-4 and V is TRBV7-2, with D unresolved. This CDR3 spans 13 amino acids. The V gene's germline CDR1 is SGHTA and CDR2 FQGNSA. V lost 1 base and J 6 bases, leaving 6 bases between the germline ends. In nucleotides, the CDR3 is TGTGCCAGCAGCTTAGTGTTCCATGAAAAACTGTTTTTT. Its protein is CASSLVFHEKLFF.

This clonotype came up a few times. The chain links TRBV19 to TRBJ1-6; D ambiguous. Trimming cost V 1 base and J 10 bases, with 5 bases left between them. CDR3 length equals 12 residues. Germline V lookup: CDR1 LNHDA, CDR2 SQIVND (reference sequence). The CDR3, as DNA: TGTGCCAGTAGTATAGGGCCCTCACCCCTCCACTTT. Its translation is CASSIGPSPLHF.

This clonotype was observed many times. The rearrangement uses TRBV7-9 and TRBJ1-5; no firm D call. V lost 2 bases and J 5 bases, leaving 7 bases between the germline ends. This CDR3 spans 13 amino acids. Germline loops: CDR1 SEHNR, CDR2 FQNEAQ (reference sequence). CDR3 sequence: CASSLHQDQPQHF. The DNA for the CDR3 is TGTGCCAGCAGCTTACATCAGGATCAGCCCCAGCATTTT.

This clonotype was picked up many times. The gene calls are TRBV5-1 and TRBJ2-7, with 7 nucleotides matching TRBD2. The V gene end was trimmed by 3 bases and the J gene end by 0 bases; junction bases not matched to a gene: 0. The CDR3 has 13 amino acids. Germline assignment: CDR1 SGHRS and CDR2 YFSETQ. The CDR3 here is CASSWGGSYEQYF. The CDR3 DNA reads TGCGCCAGCAGCTGGGGGGGCTCCTACGAGCAGTACTTC.

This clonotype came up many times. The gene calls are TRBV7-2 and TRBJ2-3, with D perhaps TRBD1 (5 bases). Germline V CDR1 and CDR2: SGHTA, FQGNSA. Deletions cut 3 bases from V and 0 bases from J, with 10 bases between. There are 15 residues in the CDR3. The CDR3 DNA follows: TGTGCCAGCAGCTTGGGGCGGTCTAGCACAGATACGCAGTATTTT. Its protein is CASSLGRSSTDTQYF.

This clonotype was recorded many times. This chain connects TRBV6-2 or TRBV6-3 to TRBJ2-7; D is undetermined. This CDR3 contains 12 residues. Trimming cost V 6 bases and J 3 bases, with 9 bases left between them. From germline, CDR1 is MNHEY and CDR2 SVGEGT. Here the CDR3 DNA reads TGTGCCAGCAGGAAGGCGGACTACGAGCAGTACTTC. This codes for CASRKADYEQYF.

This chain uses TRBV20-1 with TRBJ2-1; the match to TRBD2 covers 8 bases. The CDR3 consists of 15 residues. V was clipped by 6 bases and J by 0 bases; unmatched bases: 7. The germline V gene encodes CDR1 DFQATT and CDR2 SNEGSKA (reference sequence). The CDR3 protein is CSALAVQSSYNEQFF. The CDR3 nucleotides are TGCAGTGCACTAGCGGTCCAGAGCTCCTACAATGAGCAGTTCTTC.

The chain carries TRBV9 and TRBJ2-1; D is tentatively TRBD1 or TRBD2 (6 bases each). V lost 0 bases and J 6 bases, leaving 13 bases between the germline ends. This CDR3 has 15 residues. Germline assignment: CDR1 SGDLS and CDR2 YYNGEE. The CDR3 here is CASSVDPGAGNEQFF. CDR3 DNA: TGTGCCAGCAGCGTAGATCCGGGGGCTGGCAATGAGCAGTTCTTC.

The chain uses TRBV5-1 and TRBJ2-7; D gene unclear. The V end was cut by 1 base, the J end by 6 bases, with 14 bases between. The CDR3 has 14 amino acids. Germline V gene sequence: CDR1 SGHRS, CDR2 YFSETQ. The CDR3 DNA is TGCGCCAGCAGCTTGAGGCGCCGTCTGCGCGAGCAGTACTTC. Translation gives CASSLRRRLREQYF.

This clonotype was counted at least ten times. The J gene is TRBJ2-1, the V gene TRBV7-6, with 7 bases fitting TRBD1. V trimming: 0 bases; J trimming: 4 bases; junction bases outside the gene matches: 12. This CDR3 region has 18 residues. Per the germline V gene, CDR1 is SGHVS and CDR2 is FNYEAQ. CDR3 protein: CASSLAMGQPGFYNEQFF. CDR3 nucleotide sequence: TGTGCCAGCAGCTTAGCGATGGGACAGCCGGGGTTTTACAATGAGCAGTTCTTC.

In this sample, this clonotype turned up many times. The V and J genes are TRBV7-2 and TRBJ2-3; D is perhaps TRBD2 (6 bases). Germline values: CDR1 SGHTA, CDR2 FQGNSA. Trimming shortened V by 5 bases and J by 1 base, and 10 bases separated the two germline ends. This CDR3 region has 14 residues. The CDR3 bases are TGTGCCAGCAGCCCGGAGGGCCGCACAGATACGCAGTATTTT. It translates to CASSPEGRTDTQYF.

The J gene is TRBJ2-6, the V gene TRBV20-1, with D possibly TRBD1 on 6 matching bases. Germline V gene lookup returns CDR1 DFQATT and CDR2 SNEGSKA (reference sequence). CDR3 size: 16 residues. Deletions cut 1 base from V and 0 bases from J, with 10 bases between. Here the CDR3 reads CSARGHRDSGANVLTF. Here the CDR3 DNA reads TGCAGTGCTAGAGGTCACAGGGACTCTGGGGCCAACGTCCTGACTTTC.

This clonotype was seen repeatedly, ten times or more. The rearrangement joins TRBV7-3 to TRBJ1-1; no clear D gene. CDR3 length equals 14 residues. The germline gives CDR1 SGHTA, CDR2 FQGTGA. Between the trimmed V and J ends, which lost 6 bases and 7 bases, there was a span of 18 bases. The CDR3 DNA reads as TGTGCCAGCAGGTCGGGTCCCGGGTCCCTTGAAGCTTTCTTT. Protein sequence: CASRSGPGSLEAFF.

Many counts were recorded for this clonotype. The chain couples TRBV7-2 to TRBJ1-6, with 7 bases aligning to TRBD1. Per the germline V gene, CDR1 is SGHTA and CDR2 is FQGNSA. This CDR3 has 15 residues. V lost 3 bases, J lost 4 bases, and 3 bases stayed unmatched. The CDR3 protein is CASSFDRVYNSPLHF. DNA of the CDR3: TGTGCCAGCAGCTTCGACAGGGTGTATAATTCACCCCTCCACTTT.

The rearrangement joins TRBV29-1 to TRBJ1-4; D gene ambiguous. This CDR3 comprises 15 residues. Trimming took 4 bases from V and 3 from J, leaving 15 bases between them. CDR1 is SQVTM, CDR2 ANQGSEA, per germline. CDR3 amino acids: CSVGEAARANEKLFF. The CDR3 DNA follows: TGCAGCGTTGGGGAGGCCGCTCGGGCTAATGAAAAACTGTTTTTT.

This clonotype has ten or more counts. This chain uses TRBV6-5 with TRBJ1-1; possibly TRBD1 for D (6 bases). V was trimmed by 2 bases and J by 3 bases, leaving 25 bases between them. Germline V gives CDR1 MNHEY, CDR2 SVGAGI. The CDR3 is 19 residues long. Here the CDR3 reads CASSYGNPGSSYRDTEAFF. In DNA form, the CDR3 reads TGTGCCAGCAGTTACGGGAACCCAGGGTCTAGTTACAGGGACACTGAAGCTTTCTTT.

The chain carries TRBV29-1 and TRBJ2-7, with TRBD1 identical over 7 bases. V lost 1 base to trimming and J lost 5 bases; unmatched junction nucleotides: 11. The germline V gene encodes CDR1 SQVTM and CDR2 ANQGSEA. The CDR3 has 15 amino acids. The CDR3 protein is CSVEALQGRGDEQYF. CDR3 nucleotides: TGCAGCGTTGAAGCGCTACAGGGGCGCGGAGACGAGCAGTACTTC.

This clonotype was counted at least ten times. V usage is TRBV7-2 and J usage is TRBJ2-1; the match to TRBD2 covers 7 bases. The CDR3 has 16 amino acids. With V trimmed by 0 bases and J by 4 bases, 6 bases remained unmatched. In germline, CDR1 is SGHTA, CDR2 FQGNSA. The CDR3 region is CASSLAERGKYNEQFF. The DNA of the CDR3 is TGTGCCAGCAGCTTAGCGGAGCGGGGCAAATACAATGAGCAGTTCTTC.

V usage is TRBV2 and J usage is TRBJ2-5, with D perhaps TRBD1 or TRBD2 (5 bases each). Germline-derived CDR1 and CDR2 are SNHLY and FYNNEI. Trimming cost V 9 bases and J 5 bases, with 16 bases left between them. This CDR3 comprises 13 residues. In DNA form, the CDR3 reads TGTGCCAGACGACCGGGACCACAGGAGACCCAGTACTTC. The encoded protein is CARRPGPQETQYF.

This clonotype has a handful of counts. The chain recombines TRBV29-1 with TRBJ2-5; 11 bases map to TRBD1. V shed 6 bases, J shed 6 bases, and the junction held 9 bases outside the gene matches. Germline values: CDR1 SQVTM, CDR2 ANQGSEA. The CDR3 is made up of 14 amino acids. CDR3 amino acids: CSVTPGQGVKTQYF. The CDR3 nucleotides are TGCAGCGTGACCCCGGGACAGGGGGTTAAGACCCAGTACTTC.

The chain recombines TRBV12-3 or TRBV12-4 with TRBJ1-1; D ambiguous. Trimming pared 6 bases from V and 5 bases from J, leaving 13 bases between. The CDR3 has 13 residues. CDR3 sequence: CASSLPGRTEAFF. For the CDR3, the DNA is TGTGCCAGCAGCCTCCCGGGGAGGACTGAAGCTTTCTTT.

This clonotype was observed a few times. CDR3 loop: CSVGRPDQPQHF. CDR3 sequence (DNA): TGCAGCGTTGGTAGGCCCGATCAGCCCCAGCATTTT. The chain recombines TRBV29-1 with TRBJ1-5; no clear D gene. Germline V gene lookup returns CDR1 SQVTM and CDR2 ANQGSEA. V was pared by 4 bases and J by 5 bases, with 9 bases between. The CDR3 loop spans 12 amino acids.

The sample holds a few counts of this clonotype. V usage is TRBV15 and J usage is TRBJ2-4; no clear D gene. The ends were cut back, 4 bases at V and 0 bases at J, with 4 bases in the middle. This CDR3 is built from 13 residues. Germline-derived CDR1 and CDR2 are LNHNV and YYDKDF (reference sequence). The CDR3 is CATSNLAKNIQYF. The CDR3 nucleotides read TGTGCCACCAGCAACTTAGCCAAAAACATTCAGTACTTC.

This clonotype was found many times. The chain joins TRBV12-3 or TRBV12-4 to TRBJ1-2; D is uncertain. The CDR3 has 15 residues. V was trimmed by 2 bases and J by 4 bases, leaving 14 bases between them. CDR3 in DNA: TGTGCCAGCAGTTTACCGCGGGGAATTTCCTATGGCTACACCTTC. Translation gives CASSLPRGISYGYTF.

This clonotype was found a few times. The CDR3 region has the DNA TGTGCCAGCAGCTTAGATCCGGGACTAGCGGGAGCAAGCACGCAGTATTTT. Protein: CASSLDPGLAGASTQYF. The chain links TRBV11-2 to TRBJ2-3, with 14 bases matching TRBD2. This CDR3 comprises 17 residues. The germline gives CDR1 SGHAT, CDR2 FQNNGV. V was clipped by 0 bases and J by 9 bases; unmatched bases: 8. The full variable domain, with the rest looked up from reference TRBV11-2 and TRBJ2-3, is EAGVAQSPRYKIIEKRQSVAFWCNPISGHATLYWYQQILGQGPKLLIQFQNNGVVDDSQLPKDRFSAERLKGVDSTLKIQPAKLEDSAVYLCASSLDPGLAGASTQYFGPGTRLTVL.

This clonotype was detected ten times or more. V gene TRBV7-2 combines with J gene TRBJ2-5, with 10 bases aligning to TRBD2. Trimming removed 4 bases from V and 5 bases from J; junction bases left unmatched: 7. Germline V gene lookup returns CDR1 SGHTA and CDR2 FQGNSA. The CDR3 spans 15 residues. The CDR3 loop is CASSSSGGAWETQYF. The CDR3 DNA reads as TGTGCCAGCAGCTCCAGCGGGGGGGCCTGGGAGACCCAGTACTTC.

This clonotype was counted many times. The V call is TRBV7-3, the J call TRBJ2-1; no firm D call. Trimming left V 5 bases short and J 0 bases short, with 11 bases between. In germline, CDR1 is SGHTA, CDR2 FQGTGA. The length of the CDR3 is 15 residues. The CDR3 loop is CASSQVQSSYNEQFF. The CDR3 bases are TGTGCCAGCAGCCAAGTCCAAAGCTCCTACAATGAGCAGTTCTTC.

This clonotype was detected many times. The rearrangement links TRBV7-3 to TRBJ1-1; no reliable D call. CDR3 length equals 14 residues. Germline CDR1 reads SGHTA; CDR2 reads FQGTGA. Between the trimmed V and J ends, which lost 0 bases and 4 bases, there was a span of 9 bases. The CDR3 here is CASSLTLGSTEAFF. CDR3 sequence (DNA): TGTGCCAGCAGCTTAACGCTGGGAAGCACTGAAGCTTTCTTT.

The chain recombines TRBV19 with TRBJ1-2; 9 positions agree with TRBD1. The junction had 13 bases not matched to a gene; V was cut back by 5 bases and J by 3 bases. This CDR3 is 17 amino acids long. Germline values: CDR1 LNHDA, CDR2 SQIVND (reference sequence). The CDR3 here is CASSSSGTGSWHYGYTF. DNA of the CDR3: TGTGCCAGTAGTTCCTCCGGGACAGGGTCGTGGCACTATGGCTACACCTTC.

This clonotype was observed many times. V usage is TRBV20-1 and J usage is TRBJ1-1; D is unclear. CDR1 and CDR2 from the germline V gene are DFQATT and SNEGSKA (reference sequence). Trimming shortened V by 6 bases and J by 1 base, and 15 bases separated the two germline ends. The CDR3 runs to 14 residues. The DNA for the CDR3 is TGCAGTGCCGAAGGAGCCCGGGCGAACACTGAAGCTTTCTTT. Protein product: CSAEGARANTEAFF.

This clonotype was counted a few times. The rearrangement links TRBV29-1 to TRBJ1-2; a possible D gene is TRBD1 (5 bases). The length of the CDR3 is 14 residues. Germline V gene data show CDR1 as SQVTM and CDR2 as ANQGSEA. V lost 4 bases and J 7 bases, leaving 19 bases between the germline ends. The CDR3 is CSVAGRQGLGGYTF. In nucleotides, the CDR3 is TGCAGCGTTGCTGGACGGCAGGGCCTTGGTGGCTACACCTTC.

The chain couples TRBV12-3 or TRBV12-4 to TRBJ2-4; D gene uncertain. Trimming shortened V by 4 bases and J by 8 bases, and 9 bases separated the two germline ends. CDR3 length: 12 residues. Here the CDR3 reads CASSWKPDIQYF. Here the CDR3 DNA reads TGTGCCAGCAGTTGGAAGCCAGACATTCAGTACTTC.